This TCR beta chain was identified in a study of T cells after yellow fever vaccination (dated by TCRdb to about 2019). General notes on the study: The SMART-Seq v4 Ultra Low Input RNA kit was used to prepare libraries from fractions with low cell numbers. To track T-cell clones before and after primary and booster YFV17D yellow fever vaccination, bulk TCR alpha and beta repertoires were sequenced longitudinally. The cohort comprised two healthy male donors, one aged 18 to 30 and one aged 30 to 39 years. Bulk PBMC replicates and cell subsets were isolated from blood drawn at multiple timepoints before and after both primary and secondary immunization. Overall study outcomes, separate from this receptor: A small share of clonotypes was detected in both CD4 and CD8 compartments, with the overlap likely arising from convergent recombination. The secondary T-cell response was weaker than the primary response but faster, peaking on day 5 instead of day 15. Because abundant contaminating clonotypes from the bulk population could be contained in FACS-sorted repertoires, computational filtering was required. The study included only two donors, which limits how far the findings can be generalized. Most clones expanded after primary vaccination (about 96% of CD4 and over 80% of CD8) were re-detected after the booster, suggesting that broad memory maintenance occurred.

This clonotype appeared many times. The antigen this receptor binds is unknown. One base away there is no much larger clone; base qualities are not given. TCR cDNA was synthesized by 5'RACE template switching, which introduced a universal primer site and unique molecular identifiers. Priming for cDNA synthesis came from both the TCR alpha and TCR beta constant segments. Two PCR steps were used to amplify libraries, with sample barcodes and sequencing adapters being added in the second step. Sequencing of libraries was done on Illumina HiSeq 2500 (2x100 bp) or NovaSeq (2x150 bp). As for the authors' bioinformatics: MIGEC handled demultiplexing of reads and collapsing into UMI consensus sequences, while MiXCR performed V(D)J alignment. Clonotypes responding to the vaccine were identified with edgeR on replicate PBMC samples, with the criteria of FDR below 0.01 and a log2 fold change above 5 up to day 15. Each bulk clonotype received a CD4 or CD8 identity based on whether the sequenced CD4 or CD8 repertoire contained that clonotype at higher abundance. TCRdb reran the public reads through fastp at Q25 and MiXCR, keeping productive beta chains. CDR3 protein duplicates are merged, each entry listing the most common genes and DNA. These V and J calls rely on TCRdb rather than the paper's analysis. The sample table contains 620,000 or so distinct CDR3 sequences; only one count was recorded for about a sixth of them. The ten largest clones capture 15% to 20% of the sample.

Deletion took 5 bases off V and 4 bases off J, with a span of 11 bases between the germline ends. Counted from cysteine to phenylalanine, this CDR3 has 13 amino acids. This entry keeps only the CDR3 DNA: 39 bases, framed from base 1. Explained via the paper, the treatment or condition label denotes: live attenuated yellow fever vaccine strain. At each blood-draw timepoint, two biological replicates of bulk PBMCs were collected. A standard Ficoll-Paque protocol was used to isolate PBMCs from peripheral blood. TriZol was used to extract RNA from bulk PBMCs, from CD4 and CD8 fractions, and from dextramer-positive and dextramer-negative fractions.

The starting material was PBMCs, obtained 5 days after the first yellow fever vaccination. This receptor chain uses TRBV12-3 or TRBV12-4 and TRBJ1-2; the D region possibly corresponds to TRBD1 (5 bases align). This receptor was obtained from a man aged 18 to 29 who received the YFV17D yellow fever vaccine. The bases read TGTGCCAGCAGTAGGGAGGGACCCTATGGCTACACCTTC. Translated, it reads CASSREGPYGYTF.